Sequencing of this TCR beta chain was carried out in a study of T cell repertoires in cytomegalovirus infection. Background on the study: It was the public TCR beta signatures that indicated both CMV infection and matching HLA type.

One entry per CDR3 protein results from TCRdb running MiXCR on the reads. The table lists hundreds of thousands of distinct CDR3 sequences, roughly 42% of them singletons. Study results and caveats: The cumulative frequency of public TCR beta families identified carriers of CMV plus the relevant HLA.

This clonotype was seen a single time. Its cognate antigen is unknown. V shed 5 bases, J shed 0 bases, and the junction held 7 bases outside the gene matches. The germline gives CDR1 SNHLY, CDR2 FYNNEI. The CDR3 covers 16 residues. This chain connects TRBV2 to TRBJ2-3; 8 bases line up with TRBD1. This clonotype was sampled from a human donor in good health (CMV status not recorded). Some clones in this sample may be carry-over from other donors' samples. Sequences were derived from cultured PBMCs, sampled from culture after CMV antigen stimulation. The CDR3 bases are TGTGCCAGCAGTAGGGACAGGACAGAAAGCACAGATACGCAGTATTTT. Translation: CASSRDRTESTDTQYF.